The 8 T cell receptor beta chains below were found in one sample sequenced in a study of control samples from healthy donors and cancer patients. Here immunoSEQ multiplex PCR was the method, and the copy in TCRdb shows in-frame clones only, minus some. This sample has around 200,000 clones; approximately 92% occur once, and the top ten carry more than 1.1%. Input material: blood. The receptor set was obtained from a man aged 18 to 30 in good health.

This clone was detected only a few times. The CDR3 region is CASSPKISEKLFF. In DNA, the CDR3 is TGTGCCAGCAGCCCCAAGATCTCAGAAAAACTGTTTTTT. V gene TRBV3-1 (or the pseudogene TRBV3-2) combines with J gene TRBJ1-4; D unclear. There are 13 residues in the CDR3. V was pared by 4 bases and J by 8 bases, with 11 bases between. Per germline, CDR1 LGHDT and CDR2 YNNKEL (reference sequence).

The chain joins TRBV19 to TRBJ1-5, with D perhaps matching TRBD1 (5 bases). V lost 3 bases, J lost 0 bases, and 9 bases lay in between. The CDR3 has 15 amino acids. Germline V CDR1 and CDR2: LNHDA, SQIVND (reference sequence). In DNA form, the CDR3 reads TGTGCCAGTAGTATTGAAGGGGATAGCAATCAGCCCCAGCATTTT. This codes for CASSIEGDSNQPQHF.

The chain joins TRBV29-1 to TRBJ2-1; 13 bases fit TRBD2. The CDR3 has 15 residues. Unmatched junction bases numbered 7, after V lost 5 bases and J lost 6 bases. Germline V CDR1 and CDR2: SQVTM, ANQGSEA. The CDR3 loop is CSVRTSGGSSNEQFF. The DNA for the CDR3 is TGCAGCGTTCGGACTAGCGGGGGTAGTTCCAATGAGCAGTTCTTC.

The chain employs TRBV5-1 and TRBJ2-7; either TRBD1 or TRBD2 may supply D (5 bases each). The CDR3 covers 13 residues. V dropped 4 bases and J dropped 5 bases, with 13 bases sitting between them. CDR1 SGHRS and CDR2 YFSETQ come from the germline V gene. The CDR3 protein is CASSQTWDDEQYF. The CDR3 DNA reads TGCGCCAGCAGCCAAACGTGGGACGACGAGCAGTACTTC.

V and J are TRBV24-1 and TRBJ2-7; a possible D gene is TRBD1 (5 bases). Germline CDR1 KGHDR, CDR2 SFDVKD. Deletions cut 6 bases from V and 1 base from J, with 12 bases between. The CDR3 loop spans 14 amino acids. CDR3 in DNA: TGTGCCACCAGTCCAAGGGGCGTGTCCTACGAGCAGTACTTC. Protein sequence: CATSPRGVSYEQYF.

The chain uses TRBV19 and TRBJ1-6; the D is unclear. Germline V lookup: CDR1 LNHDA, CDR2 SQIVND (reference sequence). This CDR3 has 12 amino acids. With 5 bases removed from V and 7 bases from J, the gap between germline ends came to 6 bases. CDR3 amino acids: CASSPRNSPLHF. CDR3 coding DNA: TGTGCCAGTAGTCCGCGAAATTCACCCCTCCACTTT.

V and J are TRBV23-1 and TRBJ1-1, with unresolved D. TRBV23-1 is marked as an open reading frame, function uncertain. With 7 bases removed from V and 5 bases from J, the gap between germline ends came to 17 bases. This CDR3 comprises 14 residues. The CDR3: CASTNVTKRTEAFF. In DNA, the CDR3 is TGCGCCAGCACCAACGTAACGAAGAGGACTGAAGCTTTCTTT.

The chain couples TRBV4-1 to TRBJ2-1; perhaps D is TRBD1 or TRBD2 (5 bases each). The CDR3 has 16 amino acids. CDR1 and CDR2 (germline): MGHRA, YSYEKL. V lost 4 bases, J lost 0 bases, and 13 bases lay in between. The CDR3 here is CASSRGGLGSYNEQFF. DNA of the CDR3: TGCGCCAGCAGCCGGGGCGGACTCGGCTCCTACAATGAGCAGTTCTTC.